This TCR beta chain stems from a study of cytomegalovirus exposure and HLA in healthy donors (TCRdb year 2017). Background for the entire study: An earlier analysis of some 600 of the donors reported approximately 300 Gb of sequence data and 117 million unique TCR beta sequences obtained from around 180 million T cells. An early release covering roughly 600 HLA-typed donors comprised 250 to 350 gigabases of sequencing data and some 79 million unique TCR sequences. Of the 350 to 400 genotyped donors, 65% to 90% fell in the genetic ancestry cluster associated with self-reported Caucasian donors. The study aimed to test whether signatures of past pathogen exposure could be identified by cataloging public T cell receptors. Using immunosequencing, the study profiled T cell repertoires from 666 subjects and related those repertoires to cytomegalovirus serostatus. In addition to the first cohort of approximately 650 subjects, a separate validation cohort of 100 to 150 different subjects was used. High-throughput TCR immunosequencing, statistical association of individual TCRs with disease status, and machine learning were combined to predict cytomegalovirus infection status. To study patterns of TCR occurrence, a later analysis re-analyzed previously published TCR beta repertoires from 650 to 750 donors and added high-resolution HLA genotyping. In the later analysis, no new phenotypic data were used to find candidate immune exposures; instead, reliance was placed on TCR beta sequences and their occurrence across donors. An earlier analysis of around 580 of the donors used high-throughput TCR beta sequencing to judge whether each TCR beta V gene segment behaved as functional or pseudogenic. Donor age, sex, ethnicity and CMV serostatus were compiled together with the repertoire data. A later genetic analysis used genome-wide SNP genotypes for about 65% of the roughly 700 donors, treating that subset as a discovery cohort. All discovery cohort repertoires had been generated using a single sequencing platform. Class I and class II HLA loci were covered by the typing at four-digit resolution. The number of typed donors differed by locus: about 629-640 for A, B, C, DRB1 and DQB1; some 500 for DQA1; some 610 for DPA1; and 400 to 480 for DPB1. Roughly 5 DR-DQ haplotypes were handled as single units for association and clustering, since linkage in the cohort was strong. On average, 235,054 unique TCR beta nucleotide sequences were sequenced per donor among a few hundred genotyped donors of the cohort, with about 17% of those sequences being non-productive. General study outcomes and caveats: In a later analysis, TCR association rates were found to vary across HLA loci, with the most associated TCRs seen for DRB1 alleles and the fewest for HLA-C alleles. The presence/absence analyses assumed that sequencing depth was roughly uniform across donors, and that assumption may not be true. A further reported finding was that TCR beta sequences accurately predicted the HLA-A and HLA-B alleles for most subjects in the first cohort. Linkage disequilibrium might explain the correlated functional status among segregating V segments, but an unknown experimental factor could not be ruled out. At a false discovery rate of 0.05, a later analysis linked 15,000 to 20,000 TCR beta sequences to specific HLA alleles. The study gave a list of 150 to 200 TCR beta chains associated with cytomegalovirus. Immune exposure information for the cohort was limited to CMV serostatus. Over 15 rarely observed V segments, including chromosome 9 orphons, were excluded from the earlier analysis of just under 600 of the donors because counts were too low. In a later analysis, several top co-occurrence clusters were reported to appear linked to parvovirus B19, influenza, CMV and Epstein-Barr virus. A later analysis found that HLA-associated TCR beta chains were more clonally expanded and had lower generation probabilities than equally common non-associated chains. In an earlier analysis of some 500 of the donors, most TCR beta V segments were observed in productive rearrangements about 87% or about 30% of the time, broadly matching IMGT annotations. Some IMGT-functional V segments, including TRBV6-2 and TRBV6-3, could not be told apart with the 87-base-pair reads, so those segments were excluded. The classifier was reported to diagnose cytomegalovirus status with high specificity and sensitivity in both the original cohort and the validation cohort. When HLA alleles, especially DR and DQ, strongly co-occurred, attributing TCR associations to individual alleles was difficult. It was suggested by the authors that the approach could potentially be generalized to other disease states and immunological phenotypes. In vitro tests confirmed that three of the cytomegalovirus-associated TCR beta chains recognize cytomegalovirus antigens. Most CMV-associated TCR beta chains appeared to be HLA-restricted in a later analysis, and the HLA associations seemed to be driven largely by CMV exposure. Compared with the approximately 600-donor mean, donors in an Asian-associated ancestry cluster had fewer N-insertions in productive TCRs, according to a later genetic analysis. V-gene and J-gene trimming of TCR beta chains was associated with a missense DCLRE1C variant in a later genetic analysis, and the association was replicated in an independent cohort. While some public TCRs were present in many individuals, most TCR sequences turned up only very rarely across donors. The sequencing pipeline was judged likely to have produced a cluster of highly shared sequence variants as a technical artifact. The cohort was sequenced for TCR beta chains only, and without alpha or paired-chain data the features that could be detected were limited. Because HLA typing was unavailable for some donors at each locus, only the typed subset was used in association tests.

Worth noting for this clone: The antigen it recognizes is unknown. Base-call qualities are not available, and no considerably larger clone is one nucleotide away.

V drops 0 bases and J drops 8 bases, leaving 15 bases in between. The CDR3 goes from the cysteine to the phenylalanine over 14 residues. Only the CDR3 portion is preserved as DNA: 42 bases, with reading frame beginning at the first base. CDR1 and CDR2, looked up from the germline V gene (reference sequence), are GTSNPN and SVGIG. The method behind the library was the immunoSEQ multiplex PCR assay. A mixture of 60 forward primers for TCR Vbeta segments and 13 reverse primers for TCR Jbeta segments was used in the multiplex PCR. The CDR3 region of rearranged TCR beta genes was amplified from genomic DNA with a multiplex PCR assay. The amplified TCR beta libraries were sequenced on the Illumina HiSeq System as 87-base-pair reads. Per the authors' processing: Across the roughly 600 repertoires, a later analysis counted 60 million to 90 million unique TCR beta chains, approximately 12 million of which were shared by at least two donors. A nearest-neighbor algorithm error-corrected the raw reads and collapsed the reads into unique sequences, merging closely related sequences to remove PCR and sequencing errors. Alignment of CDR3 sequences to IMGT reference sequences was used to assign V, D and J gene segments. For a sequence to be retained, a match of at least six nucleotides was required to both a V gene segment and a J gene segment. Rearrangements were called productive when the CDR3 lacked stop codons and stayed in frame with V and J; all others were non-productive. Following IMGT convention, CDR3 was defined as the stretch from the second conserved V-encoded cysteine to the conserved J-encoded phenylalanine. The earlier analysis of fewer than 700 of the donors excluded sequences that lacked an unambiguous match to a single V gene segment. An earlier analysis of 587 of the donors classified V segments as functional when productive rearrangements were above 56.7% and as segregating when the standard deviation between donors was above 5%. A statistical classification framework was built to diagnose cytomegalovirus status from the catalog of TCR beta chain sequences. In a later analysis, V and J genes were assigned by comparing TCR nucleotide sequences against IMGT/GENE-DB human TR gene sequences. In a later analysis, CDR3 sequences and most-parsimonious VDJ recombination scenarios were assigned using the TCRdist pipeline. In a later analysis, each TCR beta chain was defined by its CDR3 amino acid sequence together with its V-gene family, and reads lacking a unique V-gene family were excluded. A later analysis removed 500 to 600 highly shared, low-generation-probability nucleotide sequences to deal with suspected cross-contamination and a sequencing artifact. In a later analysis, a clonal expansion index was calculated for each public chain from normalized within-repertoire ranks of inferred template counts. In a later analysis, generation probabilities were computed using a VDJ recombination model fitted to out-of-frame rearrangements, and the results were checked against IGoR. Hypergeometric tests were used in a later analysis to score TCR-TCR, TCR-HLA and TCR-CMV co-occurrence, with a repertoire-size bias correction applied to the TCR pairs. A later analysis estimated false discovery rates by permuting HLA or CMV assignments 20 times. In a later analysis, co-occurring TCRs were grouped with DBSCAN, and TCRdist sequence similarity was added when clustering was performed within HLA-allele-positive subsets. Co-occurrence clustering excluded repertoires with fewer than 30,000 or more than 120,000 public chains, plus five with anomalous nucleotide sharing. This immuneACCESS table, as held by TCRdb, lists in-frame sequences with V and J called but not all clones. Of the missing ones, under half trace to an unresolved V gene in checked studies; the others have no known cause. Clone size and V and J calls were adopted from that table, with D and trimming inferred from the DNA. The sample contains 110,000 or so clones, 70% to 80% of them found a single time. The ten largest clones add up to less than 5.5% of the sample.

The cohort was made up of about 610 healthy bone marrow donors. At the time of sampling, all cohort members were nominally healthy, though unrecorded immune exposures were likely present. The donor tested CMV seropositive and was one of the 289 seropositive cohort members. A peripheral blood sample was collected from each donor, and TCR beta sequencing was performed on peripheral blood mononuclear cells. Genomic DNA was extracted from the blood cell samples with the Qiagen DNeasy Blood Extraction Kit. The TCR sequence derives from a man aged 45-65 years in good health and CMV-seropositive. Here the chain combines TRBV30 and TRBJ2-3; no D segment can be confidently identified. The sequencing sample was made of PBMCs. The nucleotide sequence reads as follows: TGTGCCTGGAGTGTAGCAACCCAAACCGGTACGCAGTATTTT. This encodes CAWSVATQTGTQYF.